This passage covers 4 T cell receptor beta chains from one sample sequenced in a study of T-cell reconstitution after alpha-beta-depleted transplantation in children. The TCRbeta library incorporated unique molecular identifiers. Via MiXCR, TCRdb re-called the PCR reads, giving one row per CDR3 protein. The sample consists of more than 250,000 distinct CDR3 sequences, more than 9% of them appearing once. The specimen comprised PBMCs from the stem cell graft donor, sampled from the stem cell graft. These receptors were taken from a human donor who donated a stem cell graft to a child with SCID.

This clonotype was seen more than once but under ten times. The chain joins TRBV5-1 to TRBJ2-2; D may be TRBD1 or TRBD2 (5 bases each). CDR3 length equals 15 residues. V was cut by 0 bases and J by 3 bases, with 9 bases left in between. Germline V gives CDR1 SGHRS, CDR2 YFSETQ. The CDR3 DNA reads TGCGCCAGCAGCTTGGGAGGGGCGGACACCGGGGAGCTGTTTTTT. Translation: CASSLGGADTGELFF. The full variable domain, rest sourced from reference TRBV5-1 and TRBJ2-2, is KAGVTQTPRYLIKTRGQQVTLSCSPISGHRSVSWYQQTPGQGLQFLFEYFSETQRNKGNFPGRFSGRQFSNSRSEMNVSTLELGDSALYLCASSLGGADTGELFFGEGSRLTVL.

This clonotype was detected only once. CDR3 sequence (DNA): TGTGCCAGCTCACCAAATGGCTACGAGCAGTACTTC. It yields the protein CASSPNGYEQYF. The chain couples TRBV18 to TRBJ2-7; no definite D call. The V end lost 2 bases, the J end lost 3 bases, and 5 bases lay between the germline ends. The CDR3 totals 12 residues. Germline loops: CDR1 KGHSH, CDR2 LQKENI.

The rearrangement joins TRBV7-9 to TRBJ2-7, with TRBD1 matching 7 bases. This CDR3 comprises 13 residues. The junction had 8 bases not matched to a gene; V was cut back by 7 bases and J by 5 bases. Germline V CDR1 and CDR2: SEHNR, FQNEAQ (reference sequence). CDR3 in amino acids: CASIPRTGDEQYF. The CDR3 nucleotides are TGTGCCAGCATCCCTCGGACAGGCGACGAGCAGTACTTC.

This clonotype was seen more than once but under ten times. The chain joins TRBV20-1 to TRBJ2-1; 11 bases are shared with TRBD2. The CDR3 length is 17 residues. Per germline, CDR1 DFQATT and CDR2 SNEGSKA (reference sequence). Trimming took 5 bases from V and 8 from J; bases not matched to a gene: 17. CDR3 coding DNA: TGCAGTGCTGGGGCTAGACTAGCGGGGTTGGGAGGGTATGAGCAGTTCTTC. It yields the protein CSAGARLAGLGGYEQFF.